A selection of T cell receptor beta chains follows, all from one sample in a study of blood T cell repertoires in COVID-19. The assay was immunoSEQ multiplex PCR, and TCRdb's table has in-frame clones only and misses some. The sample carries tens of thousands of clones, around nine tenths recorded once. The sequencing sample was made of peripheral blood. All receptors come from a human donor in a cohort sampled during active COVID-19. CDR3s include the opening cysteine and the closing phenylalanine or tryptophan. D genes are given only for firm matches. The size entry is marked missing in some rows and otherwise reads once, few, many or a size class.

d_call j_call clone_size v_call cdr3_nt cdr3_aa
TRBD1 TRBJ1-5 NA TRBV2 TGTGCCAGCACCATTTTGGACAGGGGTCGCAATCAGCCCCAGCATTTT CASTILDRGRNQPQHF
TRBD2 TRBJ2-2 NA TRBV7-2 TGTGCCAGCAGCGGCCCGGGACTAGCGGGGAACACCGGGGAGCTGTTTTTT CASSGPGLAGNTGELFF
NA TRBJ2-7 NA TRBV24-1 TGTGCCACCAGGGCGATCAGGGGCTACGAGCAGTACTTC CATRAIRGYEQYF
NA TRBJ1-5 NA TRBV7-8 TGTGCCAGCAGCTTAGGGCAGGGTAGTCAGCCCCAGCATTTT CASSLGQGSQPQHF
TRBD1 TRBJ1-1 NA TRBV10-3 TGTGCCATCAGTGAACTCCCGGGACAGGGGCAGGGGGCTTTCTTT CAISELPGQGQGAFF
NA TRBJ2-5 once TRBV7-2 TGTGCCAGCAGCTTAGTTTGGCAAGGGGCACGAGAGACCCAGTACTTC CASSLVWQGARETQYF
TRBD1 TRBJ2-7 NA TRBV10-1 TGCGCCAGCAGTCCTCCAGGGACAGGGGCTTCCGAGCAGTACTTC CASSPPGTGASEQYF
TRBD1 TRBJ2-1 NA TRBV13 TGTGCCAGCAGCCACCGGGACAGGCTTTACAATGAGCAGTTCTTC CASSHRDRLYNEQFF
NA TRBJ1-2 NA TRBV30 TGTGCCGGACTCAGGTTGTCGTACTATGGCTACACCTTC CAGLRLSYYGYTF
NA TRBJ1-4 NA TRBV4-3 TGCGCCAGCAGCCAAGGGGTTTCAGGTGATGAAAAACTGTTTTTT CASSQGVSGDEKLFF
NA TRBJ2-5 NA TRBV9 TGTGCCAGCAGCGTAGAGACAGAGCAAGAGACCCAGTACTTC CASSVETEQETQYF
TRBD1 TRBJ2-7 NA TRBV29-1 TGCAGCGTCGAGGGGGGACAGGGGGACTACGAGCAGTACTTC CSVEGGQGDYEQYF
TRBD1 TRBJ2-6 NA TRBV30 TGTGCCTGGAGTACTTTCTTCGACAGGGGGTCTGGGGCCAACGTCCTGACTTTC CAWSTFFDRGSGANVLTF
NA TRBJ2-5 NA TRBV19 TGTGCCAGTAGTCTCTCCAGGGGTTTGGAGACCCAGTACTTC CASSLSRGLETQYF
NA TRBJ1-1 NA TRBV7-9 TGTGCCAGCAGCTTAGTAGGGGCACTGCGGGGTCCCACTGAAGCTTTCTTT CASSLVGALRGPTEAFF
NA TRBJ2-1 once TRBV5-4 TGTGCCAGCAGCTTGGTCGTCGGGGTCAATGAGCAGTTCTTC CASSLVVGVNEQFF
NA TRBJ1-3 NA TRBV27 TGTGCCAGCAGTCCAACCTCGACAGGTCCTTATTCTGGAAACACCATATATTTT CASSPTSTGPYSGNTIYF
TRBD2 TRBJ2-1 NA TRBV11-3 TGTGCCAGCAGCTTAGATGCGTCGGGAGGGCCTGAGCAGTTCTTC CASSLDASGGPEQFF
TRBD2 TRBJ2-1 once TRBV19 TGTGCCAGTAAAAATCCTAGCGGGGCATCCTACAATGAGCAGTTCTTC CASKNPSGASYNEQFF
TRBD1 TRBJ1-1 NA TRBV3-1/TRBV3-2 TGTGCCAGCAGCCAACCCCTGGGACAGGGAGTACGAGCTTTCTTT CASSQPLGQGVRAFF
TRBD2 TRBJ2-1 NA TRBV9 TGTGCCAGCAGCCCTCTTCGGGCGGGGGGGCCCTCCTACAATGAGCAGTTCTTC CASSPLRAGGPSYNEQFF
TRBD1 TRBJ1-6 NA TRBV6-6 TGTGCCAGCAGTTACGTGGCCCGACAGGGCAATTCACCCCTCCACTTT CASSYVARQGNSPLHF
NA TRBJ1-1 NA TRBV29-1 TGCAGCGTTGAAGAAAACACAGGGACCAGTTTTCGGGCTTTCTTT CSVEENTGTSFRAFF
NA TRBJ2-1 NA TRBV19 TGTGCCAGTTCCCCACTAGGGTCCTACAATGAGCAGTTCTTC CASSPLGSYNEQFF
TRBD1 TRBJ1-5 NA TRBV7-9 TGTGCCAGCAGCTCGACAGGGGTGAAGCATTTT CASSSTGVKHF
TRBD1 TRBJ1-2 NA TRBV6-5 TGTGCCAGCAGTATGGACAGGGCATATGGCTACACCTTC CASSMDRAYGYTF
TRBD1 TRBJ2-3 NA TRBV5-1 TGCGCCAGCAGCGGCGGGACAGGAATCACAGATACGCAGTATTTT CASSGGTGITDTQYF
NA TRBJ2-6 NA TRBV27 TGTGCCAGCAGTTCATTTGAGTTACAGGGCGCTGGGGCCAACGTCCTGACTTTC CASSSFELQGAGANVLTF
TRBD1 TRBJ2-5 NA TRBV15 TGTGCCACCAGCGCCCGACAGGGCTCCGAGACCCAGTACTTC CATSARQGSETQYF
NA TRBJ2-3 NA TRBV5-6 TGTGCCAGCAGCTTTTTCAGTGATACGCAGTATTTT CASSFFSDTQYF
TRBD2 TRBJ2-1 large TRBV9 TGTGCCAGCAGCGCGCACTTAACTAGCGCCTCCTACAATGAGCAGTTCTTC CASSAHLTSASYNEQFF
TRBD1 TRBJ1-1 NA TRBV18 TGTGCCAGCTCTCCGGGACAGATGAACACTGAAGCTTTCTTT CASSPGQMNTEAFF
TRBD2 TRBJ2-7 NA TRBV11-2 TGTGCCAGCAGCGCAAATAGCGGGAGACAGTACGAGCAGTACTTC CASSANSGRQYEQYF
NA TRBJ1-2 few TRBV6-2/TRBV6-3 TGTGCCAGCAGTTATCTCGGTTCGAGGGCTGGGGACTATGGCTACACCTTC CASSYLGSRAGDYGYTF
TRBD1 TRBJ2-2 NA TRBV24-1 TGTGCCATTCCCGGACAGGGTGACACCGGGGAGCTGTTTTTT CAIPGQGDTGELFF
TRBD1 TRBJ1-4 once TRBV6-5 TGTGCCAGCAGCCGGACCGGGACAGGGGACGAAAAACTGTTTTTT CASSRTGTGDEKLFF
TRBD2 TRBJ2-7 once TRBV5-4 TGTGCCAGCAGCTTGCATGGACTAGCAACTTACGAGCAGTACTTC CASSLHGLATYEQYF
NA TRBJ1-1 once TRBV9 TGTGCCAGCAGCGTCGGTACTTTGAACACTGAAGCTTTCTTT CASSVGTLNTEAFF
TRBD2 TRBJ2-3 once TRBV27 TGTGCCAGCAGTTCGACTAGCGGGGGGGGTTCGGATACGCAGTATTTT CASSSTSGGGSDTQYF
TRBD1 TRBJ2-6 NA TRBV19 TGTGCCAGTAGTCTCGACAGGGCTGGGGCCAACGTCCTGACTTTC CASSLDRAGANVLTF
TRBD1 TRBJ2-2 once TRBV5-1 TGCGCCAGCAGCTTGACCCCGGGACAGGGGGCGGGCGGGGAGCTGTTTTTT CASSLTPGQGAGGELFF
NA TRBJ1-4 once TRBV2 TGTGCCAGCAGTGAAACCCCCAGGGCAACTAATGAAAAACTGTTTTTT CASSETPRATNEKLFF
TRBD2 TRBJ2-5 NA TRBV3-1/TRBV3-2 TGTGCCAGCGGTTCTAGCGGGGGCCCTTTGACCCAGTACTTC CASGSSGGPLTQYF
NA TRBJ1-6 NA TRBV9 TGTGCCAGCAGCGTAGGGGGGGGCGGGAATTCACCCCTCCACTTT CASSVGGGGNSPLHF
NA TRBJ2-1 NA TRBV30 TGTGCCTGGACAGGGTGGTACAATGAGCAGTTCTTC CAWTGWYNEQFF
TRBD2 TRBJ2-1 NA TRBV4-2 TGTGCCAGCAGCCAACGAGTCTTAGGGGCTAGCGGCCTCAATGAGCAGTTCTTC CASSQRVLGASGLNEQFF
NA TRBJ1-5 NA TRBV28 TGTGCCAGCACCTGGGGGCGACAACGCAATCAGCCCCAGCATTTT CASTWGRQRNQPQHF
TRBD1 TRBJ1-4 once TRBV30 TGTGCCTGGAGTAGGGGGCTAGACACCCATAATGAAAAACTGTTTTTT CAWSRGLDTHNEKLFF
TRBD1 TRBJ2-1 NA TRBV11-3 TGTGCCAGCAGCTTAGGGACAGGTAAGAATGAGCAGTTCTTC CASSLGTGKNEQFF
NA TRBJ2-3 NA TRBV3-1/TRBV3-2 TGTGCCAGCAGCCAAATCGGTCGGCGGAAGAAGGATACGCAGTATTTT CASSQIGRRKKDTQYF
NA TRBJ1-2 NA TRBV18 TGTGCCAGCTCACCACCTGGGGACACGTCCTATGGCTACACCTTC CASSPPGDTSYGYTF
TRBD1 TRBJ2-1 NA TRBV7-9 TGTGCCAGCAGTTACAGGGGACCCTACAATGAGCAGTTCTTC CASSYRGPYNEQFF
NA TRBJ1-6 NA TRBV6-5 TGTGCCAGCAGTAGCCGGACAGTTTATAATTCACCCCTCCACTTT CASSSRTVYNSPLHF